The 29 T cell receptor beta chains presented below share a single source sample, sequenced in a study of T cell changes during pregnancy in multiple sclerosis. Data came from immunoSEQ multiplex PCR; TCRdb stores just in-frame clones and leaves some out. Seen here are fewer than 45,000 clones, 94% observed once, and the top ten hold around 8.1%. Sequences were derived from CD8+ T cells from peripheral blood mononuclear cells, sampled in the third trimester of pregnancy. The source is a female donor with multiple sclerosis, enrolled in a pregnancy study.

J is TRBJ2-1 and V is TRBV2; D possibly corresponds to TRBD2 (6 bases). The CDR3 contains 12 residues. Trimming stripped 5 bases from V and 10 bases from J, with 12 bases between. Germline CDR1 reads SNHLY; CDR2 reads FYNNEI. The CDR3 loop reads CASSFLRGEQFF. CDR3 sequence (DNA): TGTGCCAGCAGTTTTCTCCGGGGGGAGCAGTTCTTC.

The J gene is TRBJ2-7, the V gene TRBV9; D unresolved. Per germline, CDR1 SGDLS and CDR2 YYNGEE. V was pared by 0 bases and J by 5 bases, with 15 bases between. This CDR3 contains 15 residues. CDR3 DNA: TGTGCCAGCAGCGTAGGGGCAGACCCCTTGGACGAGCAGTACTTC. It encodes CASSVGADPLDEQYF.

The chain uses TRBV27 and TRBJ2-1; D gene uncertain. V dropped 6 bases and J dropped 0 bases, with 12 bases sitting between them. Per germline, CDR1 MNHEY and CDR2 SMNVEV (reference sequence). CDR3 size: 15 residues. The DNA for the CDR3 is TGTGCCAGCAGCCGCCCCGGTTTCTCCTACAATGAGCAGTTCTTC. Translating it yields CASSRPGFSYNEQFF.

The rearrangement uses TRBV7-9 and TRBJ1-2; D ambiguous. This CDR3 is built from 13 residues. The germline gives CDR1 SEHNR, CDR2 FQNEAQ (reference sequence). V was shortened by 5 bases and J by 7 bases, with 14 bases between the two germline ends. The DNA for the CDR3 is TGTGCCAGCAGCCCTAGTATTGGAGTTGGCTACACCTTC. Residues: CASSPSIGVGYTF.

V is TRBV5-4 and J is TRBJ2-2, with D possibly matching TRBD1 (5 bases). V was shortened by 1 base and J by 1 base, with 5 bases between the two germline ends. This CDR3 is 14 amino acids long. Germline V gene data show CDR1 as SGHNT and CDR2 as YYREEE (reference sequence). CDR3 in amino acids: CASSLTGNTGELFF. The CDR3 DNA reads TGTGCCAGCAGCTTGACAGGGAACACCGGGGAGCTGTTTTTT.

This chain uses TRBV19 with TRBJ1-5, with D unclear. This CDR3 region has 13 residues. The V and J ends lost 8 bases and 7 bases respectively, with 15 bases between them. Germline V lookup: CDR1 LNHDA, CDR2 SQIVND (reference sequence). CDR3 nucleotide sequence: TGTGCCAGTGTTGGCAGATCGGGACAGCCCCAGCATTTT. This translates into CASVGRSGQPQHF.

The J gene is TRBJ2-7, the V gene TRBV29-1; the match to TRBD2 covers 9 bases. V was pared by 8 bases and J by 3 bases, with 11 bases of the junction left unmatched. This CDR3 comprises 14 residues. Germline values: CDR1 SQVTM, CDR2 ANQGSEA. The CDR3 DNA reads as TGCAGCATATCCGGTAGCGGGAGAGGCTACGAGCAGTACTTC. Protein product: CSISGSGRGYEQYF.

As for this clone: A read error may account for a junction end that differs from germline. The genes are TRBV19 and TRBJ1-1, with D possibly TRBD1 on 5 matching bases. Germline V gene data show CDR1 as LNHDA and CDR2 as SQIVND (reference sequence). The CDR3 is 11 amino acids. This chain's CDR3 is CASGDGGGVQF. For the CDR3, the DNA is TGTGCCAGTGGAGACGGCGGGGGGGTCCAATTT. The variable domain in full, completed from reference TRBV19 and TRBJ1-1, reads DGGITQSPKYLFRKEGQNVTLSCEQNLNHDAMYWYRQDPGQGLRLIYYSQIVNDFQKGDIAEGYSVSREKKESFPLTVTSAQKNPTAFYLCASGDGGGVQFGQGTRLTVV.

The J gene is TRBJ2-7, the V gene TRBV6-1, with 11 bases fitting TRBD1. The ends lost 1 base at V and 3 bases at J; junction bases unmatched: 2. Germline V gene lookup returns CDR1 MNHNS and CDR2 SASEGT. The CDR3 consists of 15 residues. CDR3 residues: CASSEVGTGGYEQYF. The CDR3 bases are TGTGCCAGCAGTGAAGTTGGGACAGGGGGCTACGAGCAGTACTTC.

The J gene is TRBJ1-1, the V gene TRBV7-9; TRBD1 is a possible D gene (6 bases). The V gene's germline CDR1 is SEHNR and CDR2 FQNEAQ (reference sequence). Trimming shortened V by 5 bases and J by 7 bases, and 14 bases separated the two germline ends. CDR3 length: 13 amino acids. The CDR3 reads CASSQLGQNEAFF. In nucleotides, the CDR3 is TGTGCCAGCAGCCAACTCGGACAGAATGAAGCTTTCTTT.

V usage is TRBV5-1 and J usage is TRBJ2-1, with D possibly matching TRBD1 (7 bases). Trimming pared 0 bases from V and 7 bases from J, leaving 11 bases between. The CDR3 has 14 amino acids. The germline V gene encodes CDR1 SGHRS and CDR2 YFSETQ. CDR3 in DNA: TGCGCCAGCAGCTTGGCACAGGGGAGGAATGAGCAGTTCTTC. Amino acid sequence: CASSLAQGRNEQFF.

V usage is TRBV5-4 and J usage is TRBJ2-7, with 8 bases aligning to TRBD2. This CDR3 region has 16 residues. The germline V gene encodes CDR1 SGHNT and CDR2 YYREEE (reference sequence). V lost 0 bases and J lost 4; bases outside the gene matches: 9. Here the CDR3 DNA reads TGTGCCAGCAGCTTGGGAAGGGGACGGGAGGGTTACGAGCAGTACTTC. Protein product: CASSLGRGREGYEQYF.

About this clone itself: This CDR3 is also generated by other DNA sequences in the sample. The chain is built from TRBV28 and TRBJ2-2; possibly TRBD2 for D (5 bases). This CDR3 is built from 13 residues. Trimming left V 3 bases short and J 5 bases short, with 7 bases between. Germline CDR1 is MDHEN and CDR2 is SYDVKM. CDR3 loop: CASSFRRTGELFF. CDR3 DNA: TGTGCCAGCAGTTTTAGGAGGACCGGGGAGCTGTTTTTT.

The V call is TRBV27, the J call TRBJ2-7; D call uncertain. Trimming cost V 6 bases and J 0 bases, with 18 bases left between them. This CDR3 region has 16 residues. Germline V gene lookup returns CDR1 MNHEY and CDR2 SMNVEV (reference sequence). The CDR3 DNA reads as TGTGCCAGCAGCCCGAGCTTTAACCCAACCTCCTACGAGCAGTACTTC. It is translated as CASSPSFNPTSYEQYF.

The J gene is TRBJ1-4, the V gene TRBV7-6, with TRBD1 matching over 12 bases. The junction had 15 bases not matched to a gene; V was cut back by 3 bases and J by 7 bases. The CDR3 covers 19 residues. Germline values: CDR1 SGHVS, CDR2 FNYEAQ. The CDR3 protein is CASSFSEAEGQGAFEKLFF. The CDR3 DNA follows: TGTGCCAGCAGCTTCTCGGAAGCAGAGGGACAGGGGGCATTTGAAAAACTGTTTTTT. The full variable domain, its missing parts supplied by reference TRBV7-6 and TRBJ1-4, is GAGVSQSPRYKVTKRGQDVALRCDPISGHVSLYWYRQALGQGPEFLTYFNYEAQQDKSGLPNDRFSAERPEGSISTLTIQRTEQRDSAMYRCASSFSEAEGQGAFEKLFFGSGTQLSVL.

This clone was recorded once. This sequence joins TRBV5-4 and TRBJ2-2, with TRBD1 matching over 7 bases. Germline CDR1 is SGHNT and CDR2 is YYREEE (reference sequence). Trimming took 0 bases from V and 6 from J; bases not matched to a gene: 5. This CDR3 contains 15 residues. The CDR3 nucleotides read TGTGCCAGCAGCTTGGAGGGGGCTGGCTCCGGGGAGCTGTTTTTT. This codes for CASSLEGAGSGELFF. Supplemented by reference TRBV5-4 and TRBJ2-2, the full variable domain reads ETGVTQSPTHLIKTRGQQVTLRCSSQSGHNTVSWYQQALGQGPQFIFQYYREEENGRGNFPPRFSGLQFPNYSSELNVNALELDDSALYLCASSLEGAGSGELFFGEGSRLTVL.

The J gene is TRBJ1-4, the V gene TRBV6-6; no clear D. Trimming removed 4 bases at V and 8 bases at J, with 11 bases between. The length of the CDR3 is 13 residues. Per the germline V gene, CDR1 is MNHNY and CDR2 is SVGAGI (reference sequence). The CDR3 DNA follows: TGTGCCAGCAGTTCATGGTCTGCGGAAAAACTGTTTTTT. It is translated as CASSSWSAEKLFF.

The chain combines TRBV4-1 with TRBJ2-1; the D gene is possibly TRBD2 (7 bases). V lost 1 base, J lost 5 bases, and 12 bases lay in between. Looked up from germline, CDR1 is MGHRA and CDR2 is YSYEKL. The CDR3 totals 15 residues. In DNA form, the CDR3 reads TGCGCCAGCAGCCAAGTGGCGGGGGCGGACAATGAGCAGTTCTTC. Its protein product is CASSQVAGADNEQFF.

V usage is TRBV5-8 and J usage is TRBJ2-1, with 9 bases identical to TRBD2. V trimming: 0 bases; J trimming: 4 bases; junction bases outside the gene matches: 5. The CDR3 totals 16 residues. The germline gives CDR1 SGHTS, CDR2 YDEGEE. The DNA of the CDR3 is TGTGCCAGCAGCTTGGGGACTCTAGCGGGATACAATGAGCAGTTCTTC. Its translation: CASSLGTLAGYNEQFF.

This clone has a handful of counts. Written as DNA, the CDR3 is TGTGCCAGCAGCTTAGCTCTTGCTAATGAGCCTTTCTTC. Encoded protein: CASSLALANEPFF. V is TRBV7-9 and J is TRBJ2-1; D remains unclear. The CDR3 contains 13 residues. Trimming pared 0 bases from V and 16 bases from J, leaving 16 bases between. CDR1 and CDR2 (germline): SEHNR, FQNEAQ (reference sequence).

This chain uses TRBV7-9 with TRBJ1-2; D gene ambiguous. Germline CDR1 SEHNR, CDR2 FQNEAQ (reference sequence). The CDR3 runs to 14 residues. V shed 0 bases and J shed 8 bases, with 13 bases lying between them. The DNA for the CDR3 is TGTGCCAGCAGCTTAGCGATCAGTGGCGGGGGCTACACCTTC. Amino acids: CASSLAISGGGYTF.

This chain connects TRBV5-1 to TRBJ2-3, with 8 positions matching TRBD2. CDR1 is SGHRS and CDR2 is YFSETQ in the germline V gene. The CDR3 has 21 amino acids. J gave up 4 bases and V 1 base, and 23 bases lay outside the gene matches. Here the CDR3 reads CASSLPLNRPAGEEWPDTQYF. The CDR3 DNA is TGCGCCAGCAGCTTGCCCCTGAATCGGCCAGCGGGAGAGGAGTGGCCAGATACGCAGTATTTT. Variable domain in full (rest from reference TRBV5-1 and TRBJ2-3): KAGVTQTPRYLIKTRGQQVTLSCSPISGHRSVSWYQQTPGQGLQFLFEYFSETQRNKGNFPGRFSGRQFSNSRSEMNVSTLELGDSALYLCASSLPLNRPAGEEWPDTQYFGPGTRLTVL.

The CDR3 spells CASSQERVSTYEQYF. The CDR3 nucleotides read TGTGCCAGCAGCCAAGAGCGGGTTTCCACCTACGAGCAGTACTTC. The V call is TRBV14, the J call TRBJ2-7, with a tentative D call TRBD2 (5 bases). Germline CDR1 and CDR2: SGHDN and FVKESK. The CDR3 is 15 amino acids. Trimming stripped 0 bases from V and 2 bases from J, with 11 bases between.

This sequence joins TRBV6-4 and TRBJ2-5; a possible D gene is TRBD1 (6 bases). Germline assignment: CDR1 MRHNA and CDR2 SNTAGT. The ends were cut back, 6 bases at V and 2 bases at J, with 10 bases in the middle. The CDR3 has 13 residues. CDR3 bases: TGTGCCAGCAGCCGGGACATACAAGAGACCCAGTACTTC. Its protein is CASSRDIQETQYF.

Of note for this clone: This specimen includes other DNA sequences encoding the same CDR3. V is TRBV27 and J is TRBJ1-5; D gene unclear. CDR1 is MNHEY, CDR2 SMNVEV, per germline (reference sequence). The CDR3 loop spans 14 amino acids. V lost 3 bases, J lost 1 base, and 7 bases lay in between. The CDR3 nucleotides are TGTGCCAGCAGTTTGGGAGGCAGCAATCAGCCCCAGCATTTT. It is translated as CASSLGGSNQPQHF.

This chain connects TRBV4-2 to TRBJ2-2, with TRBD2 matching over 9 bases. The ends lost 1 base at V and 2 bases at J; junction bases unmatched: 11. There are 19 residues in the CDR3. Germline values: CDR1 LGHNA, CDR2 YNFKEQ. The CDR3 loop reads CASSQGVGGGRANTGELFF. CDR3 nucleotides: TGTGCCAGCAGCCAAGGTGTCGGAGGCGGGAGGGCCAACACCGGGGAGCTGTTTTTT.

DNA of the CDR3: TGTGCCAGCAGCTTAGCGGGGGGGTCAGGGGAGACCCAGTACTTC. This sequence encodes CASSLAGGSGETQYF. The chain links TRBV7-6 to TRBJ2-5, with 7 bases that match TRBD2. J gave up 5 bases and V 0 bases, and 6 bases lay outside the gene matches. Germline V lookup: CDR1 SGHVS, CDR2 FNYEAQ. There are 15 residues in the CDR3.

V gene TRBV7-8 combines with J gene TRBJ1-3, with D possibly matching TRBD1 (6 bases). CDR3 length: 15 amino acids. With 3 bases removed from V and 2 bases from J, the gap between germline ends came to 11 bases. The germline CDR1 and CDR2 sequences are SGHVS and FQNEAQ. This CDR3 reads CASSFDRTTGNTIYF. CDR3 coding DNA: TGTGCCAGCAGCTTCGACAGGACCACTGGAAACACCATATATTTT.

CDR3 DNA sequence: TGCAGCGTTGAACAGGGAGGCGGGTACGAGCAGTACTTC. Protein sequence: CSVEQGGGYEQYF. The chain employs TRBV29-1 and TRBJ2-7; possibly TRBD2 for D (6 bases). Trimming removed 2 bases at V and 4 bases at J, with 12 bases between. CDR1 and CDR2 from the germline V gene are SQVTM and ANQGSEA. The CDR3 loop spans 13 amino acids.